The clone carrying this TCR beta chain was observed a single time. What it binds is unknown. These data come from a study of Ad26.COV2.S vaccination and SARS-CoV-2 variants. Study background: Enrolled in COV1001, the donor was in the Ad26.COV2.S trial arm, which received the vaccine. In the study, Ad26.COV2.S was injected intramuscularly once, or twice 56 days apart. The study, taken as a whole, reports: Comparability of non-spike TCR breadth was observed across vaccine and placebo recipients.

Regarding treatment: roughly 19 received Ad26.COV2.S at low or high dose, single or two shots; several received placebo; per-sample allocation not given. Collection of samples fell on day 63 after the first vaccine or placebo injection. Sequencing was performed with immunoSEQ multiplex PCR; in TCRdb, only in-frame clones are kept and a portion is missing. The data hold about 400,000 clones, with 88% observed a single time. Trimming took 0 bases from V and 10 from J, leaving 6 bases between them. The germline V gene encodes CDR1 SGHAT and CDR2 FQNNGV. CDR3 length: 11 amino acids. The sample was peripheral blood, taken in a trial of Ad26.COV2.S vaccine versus placebo. The V call is TRBV11-2, the J call TRBJ1-1; D not certain. The sequence was obtained from a person between 18 and 59 years old who received the Ad26.COV2.S COVID-19 vaccine or a placebo. The CDR3: CASSLELGAFF. DNA of the CDR3: TGTGCCAGCAGCTTAGAGCTGGGAGCTTTCTTT.